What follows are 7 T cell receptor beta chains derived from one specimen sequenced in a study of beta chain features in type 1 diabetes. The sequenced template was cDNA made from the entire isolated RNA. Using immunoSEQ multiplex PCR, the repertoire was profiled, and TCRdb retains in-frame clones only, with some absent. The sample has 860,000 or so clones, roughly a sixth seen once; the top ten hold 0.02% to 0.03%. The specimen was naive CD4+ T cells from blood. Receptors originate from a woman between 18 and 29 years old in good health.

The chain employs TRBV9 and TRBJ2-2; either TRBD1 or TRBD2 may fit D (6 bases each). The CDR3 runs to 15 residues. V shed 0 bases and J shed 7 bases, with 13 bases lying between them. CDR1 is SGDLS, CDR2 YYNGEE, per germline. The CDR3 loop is CASSVAGGQGGELFF. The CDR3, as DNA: TGTGCCAGCAGCGTAGCTGGGGGGCAGGGCGGGGAGCTGTTTTTT.

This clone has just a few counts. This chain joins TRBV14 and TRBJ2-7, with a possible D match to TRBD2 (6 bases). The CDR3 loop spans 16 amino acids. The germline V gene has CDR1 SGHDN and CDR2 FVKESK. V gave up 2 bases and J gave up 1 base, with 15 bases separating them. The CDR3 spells CASSQTGTRGSYEQYF. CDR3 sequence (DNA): TGTGCCAGCAGCCAAACCGGGACTCGGGGGTCCTACGAGCAGTACTTC.

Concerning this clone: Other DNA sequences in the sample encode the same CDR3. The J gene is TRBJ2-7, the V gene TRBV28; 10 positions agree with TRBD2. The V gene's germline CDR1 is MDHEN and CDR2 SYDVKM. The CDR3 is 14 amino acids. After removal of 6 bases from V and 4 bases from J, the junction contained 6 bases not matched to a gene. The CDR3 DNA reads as TGTGCCAGCAGAAGGACTAGCGGAACTTACGAGCAGTACTTC. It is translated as CASRRTSGTYEQYF.

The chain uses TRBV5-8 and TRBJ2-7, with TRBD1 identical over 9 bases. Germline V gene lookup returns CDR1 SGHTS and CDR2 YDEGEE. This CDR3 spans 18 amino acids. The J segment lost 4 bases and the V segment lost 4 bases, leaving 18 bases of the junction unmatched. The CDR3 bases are TGTGCCAGCAGCCTAGGACAGGGGAAAGGGTTCACCGGGTACGAGCAGTACTTC. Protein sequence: CASSLGQGKGFTGYEQYF.

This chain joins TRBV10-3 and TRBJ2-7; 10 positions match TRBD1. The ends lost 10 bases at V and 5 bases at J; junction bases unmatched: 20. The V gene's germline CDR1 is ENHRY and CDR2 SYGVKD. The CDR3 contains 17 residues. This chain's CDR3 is CATTPGGSGTGADEQYF. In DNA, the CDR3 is TGTGCCACTACTCCGGGGGGCTCCGGGACAGGGGCCGACGAGCAGTACTTC.

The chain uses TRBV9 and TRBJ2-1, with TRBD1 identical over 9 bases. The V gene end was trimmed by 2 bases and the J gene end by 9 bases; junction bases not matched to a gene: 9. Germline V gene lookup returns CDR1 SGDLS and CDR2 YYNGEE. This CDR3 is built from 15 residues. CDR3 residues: CASSVGGTGFIEQFF. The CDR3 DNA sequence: TGTGCCAGCAGCGTGGGCGGGACAGGGTTTATTGAGCAGTTCTTC.

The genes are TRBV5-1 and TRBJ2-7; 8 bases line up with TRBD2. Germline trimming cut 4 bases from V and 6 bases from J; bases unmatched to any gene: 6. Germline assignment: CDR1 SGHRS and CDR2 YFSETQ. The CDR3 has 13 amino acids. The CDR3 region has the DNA TGCGCCAGCAGCCTCCATCGGGGGGGCGAGCAGTACTTC. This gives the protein CASSLHRGGEQYF. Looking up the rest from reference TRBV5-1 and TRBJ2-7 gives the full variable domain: KAGVTQTPRYLIKTRGQQVTLSCSPISGHRSVSWYQQTPGQGLQFLFEYFSETQRNKGNFPGRFSGRQFSNSRSEMNVSTLELGDSALYLCASSLHRGGEQYFGPGTRLTVT.